This T cell receptor beta chain was recovered during a study of T cells after yellow fever vaccination. One entry per CDR3 protein, called by TCRdb with MiXCR from the 5' RACE reads. The data contain under 700,000 distinct CDR3 sequences, about 15% of them singletons. This clonotype was seen only a few times. The CDR3 consists of 15 residues. Germline V lookup: CDR1 SNHLY, CDR2 FYNNEI. The V gene lost 6 bases and the J gene lost 2 bases, with 15 bases spanning the gap. The sequencing here drew on PBMCs, taken around 5 days after the first yellow fever vaccination. This clonotype was obtained from a man between 18 and 29 years old who received the YFV17D yellow fever vaccine. The chain carries TRBV2 and TRBJ2-3; a weak D match, TRBD1 (5 bases). The CDR3 sequence: CASRKQVTYTDTQYF. The CDR3 bases are TGTGCCAGCAGAAAACAGGTGACCTACACAGATACGCAGTATTTT.